Here is one T cell receptor (beta chain) with its context. The sample is drawn from a study of blood T cell repertoires in COVID-19. Study in general: Sites in the United States, Italy and Spain provided acute and convalescent COVID-19 samples. The analysed material was cDNA or gDNA that came from T cells, B-cell-depleted T cells, or PBMCs.

The CDR3 extends over 14 amino acids. Per germline, CDR1 GTSNPN and CDR2 SVGIG (reference sequence). The ends lost 4 bases at V and 4 bases at J; junction bases unmatched: 6. Libraries were prepared by immunoSEQ multiplex PCR; TCRdb keeps only in-frame clonotypes and omits some of them. The sample yields about 70,000 clones, over 65% seen once. The chain joins TRBV30 to TRBJ1-1; 10 nucleotides align to TRBD1. The material sequenced was peripheral blood. The source of this sequence is a woman between 65 and 79 years old with acute or convalescent COVID-19. CDR3 protein: CAWTRQGAFTEAFF. CDR3 bases: TGTGCCTGGACCCGACAGGGGGCCTTCACTGAAGCTTTCTTT.